This TCR beta chain was sequenced during a study of HIV-infected patients and healthy controls. V lost 1 base and J 0 bases, leaving 16 bases between the germline ends. CDR1 and CDR2 from the germline V gene are SGHKS and YYEKEE (reference sequence). The CDR3 sequence is 17 residues long. TCRdb fed the 5' RACE reads into MiXCR, producing one record per CDR3 protein. The sample lists about 64,000 distinct CDR3 sequences; about 19% were seen once. This receptor was obtained from a human donor in good health. The chain is built from TRBV5-5 and TRBJ1-1, with D hard to call. Sequences were obtained from CD4+ T cells from blood. CDR3 region: CASSLSSGSRMNTEAFF. In DNA, the CDR3 is TGTGCCAGCAGCTTGAGTTCGGGGTCTAGGATGAACACTGAAGCTTTCTTT.